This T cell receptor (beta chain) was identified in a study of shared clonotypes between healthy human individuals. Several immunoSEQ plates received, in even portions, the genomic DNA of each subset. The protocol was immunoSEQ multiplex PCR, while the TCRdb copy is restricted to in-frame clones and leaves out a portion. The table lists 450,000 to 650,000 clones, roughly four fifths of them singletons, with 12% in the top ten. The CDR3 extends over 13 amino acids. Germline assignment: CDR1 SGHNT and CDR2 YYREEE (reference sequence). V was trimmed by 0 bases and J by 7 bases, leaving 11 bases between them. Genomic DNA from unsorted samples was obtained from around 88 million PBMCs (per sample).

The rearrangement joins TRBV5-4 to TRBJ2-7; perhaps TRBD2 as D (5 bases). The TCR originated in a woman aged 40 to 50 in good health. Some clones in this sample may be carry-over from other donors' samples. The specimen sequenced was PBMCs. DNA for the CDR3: TGTGCCAGCAGCTTGGATCTAGCCGGTGAGCAGTACTTC. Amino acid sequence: CASSLDLAGEQYF.